This T cell receptor beta chain was captured by sequencing in a study of T cell changes during pregnancy in multiple sclerosis. Assay: immunoSEQ multiplex PCR; the TCRdb copy retains only in-frame clones and omits some. Among 70,000 to 75,000 clones listed, approximately 86% were seen once. Germline V gives CDR1 MNHNY, CDR2 SVGAGI (reference sequence). The ends were cut back, 6 bases at V and 3 bases at J, with 14 bases in the middle. CDR3 length: 14 residues. V usage is TRBV6-6 and J usage is TRBJ1-2, with unresolved D. The clonotype was recovered from a female donor with multiple sclerosis, enrolled in a pregnancy study. The sample in question was peripheral blood, obtained before pregnancy. CDR3 nucleotides: TGTGCCAGCAGACTCCCGGAGTCAGACTATGGCTACACCTTC. The encoded protein is CASRLPESDYGYTF.